The 3 T cell receptor beta chains given below trace back to one sample, sequenced in a study of cytomegalovirus exposure and HLA in healthy donors. Sequencing was performed with immunoSEQ multiplex PCR; in TCRdb, only in-frame clones are kept and a portion is missing. There are about 130,000 clones in the sample; approximately 91% occur only once, and approximately 1.5% lies in the top ten. The source material was PBMCs. The receptors originated from a man aged 25-40 years in good health and CMV-seronegative.

The chain has TRBV7-9 and TRBJ1-2; no definite D call. Germline-derived CDR1 and CDR2 are SEHNR and FQNEAQ (reference sequence). This CDR3 comprises 13 residues. Trimming stripped 5 bases from V and 3 bases from J, with 10 bases between. The CDR3 DNA sequence: TGTGCCAGCAGCGTAAATGAGGACTATGGCTACACCTTC. Protein: CASSVNEDYGYTF.

This chain links TRBV9 with TRBJ2-7; D might be TRBD2 (5 bases). The germline CDR1 and CDR2 sequences are SGDLS and YYNGEE. V was trimmed by 0 bases and J by 7 bases, leaving 14 bases between them. The CDR3 sequence is 14 residues long. CDR3 DNA: TGTGCCAGCAGCGTAGCTAAGACAACGGGGGAGCAGTACTTC. The encoded protein is CASSVAKTTGEQYF.

This chain links TRBV6-5 with TRBJ2-1; tentatively, D is TRBD1 (6 bases). Germline CDR1 and CDR2: MNHEY and SVGAGI. The CDR3 extends over 15 amino acids. The V end was cut by 6 bases, the J end by 1 base, with 13 bases between. This CDR3 is CASSRIGQSYNEQFF. As DNA, the CDR3 is TGTGCCAGCAGCCGGATCGGACAGTCCTACAATGAGCAGTTCTTC.